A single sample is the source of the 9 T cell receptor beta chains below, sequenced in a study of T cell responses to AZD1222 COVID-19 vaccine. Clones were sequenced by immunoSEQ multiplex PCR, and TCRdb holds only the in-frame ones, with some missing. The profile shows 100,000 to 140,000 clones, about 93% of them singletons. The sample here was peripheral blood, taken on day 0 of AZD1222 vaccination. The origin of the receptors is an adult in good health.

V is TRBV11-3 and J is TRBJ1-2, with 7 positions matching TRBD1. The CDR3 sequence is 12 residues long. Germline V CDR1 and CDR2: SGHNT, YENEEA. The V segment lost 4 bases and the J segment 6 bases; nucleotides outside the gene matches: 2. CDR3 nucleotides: TGTGCCAGCAGCTCACAGGGGAATGGCTACACCTTC. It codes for CASSSQGNGYTF.

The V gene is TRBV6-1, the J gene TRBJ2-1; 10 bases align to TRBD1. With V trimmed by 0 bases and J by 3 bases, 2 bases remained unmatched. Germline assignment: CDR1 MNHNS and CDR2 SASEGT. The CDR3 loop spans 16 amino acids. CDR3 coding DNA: TGTGCCAGCAGTGAAGCATGGACAGGGGGCTACAATGAGCAGTTCTTC. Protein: CASSEAWTGGYNEQFF.

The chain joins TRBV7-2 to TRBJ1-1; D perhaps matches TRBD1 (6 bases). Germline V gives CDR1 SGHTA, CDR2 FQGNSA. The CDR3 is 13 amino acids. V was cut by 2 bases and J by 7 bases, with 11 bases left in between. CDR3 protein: CASSLLGGVEAFF. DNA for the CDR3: TGTGCCAGCAGCTTATTGGGGGGCGTTGAAGCTTTCTTT. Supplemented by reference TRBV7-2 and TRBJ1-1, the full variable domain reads GAGVSQSPSNKVTEKGKDVELRCDPISGHTALYWYRQSLGQGLEFLIYFQGNSAPDKSGLPSDRFSAERTGGSVSTLTIQRTQQEDSAVYLCASSLLGGVEAFFGQGTRLTVV.

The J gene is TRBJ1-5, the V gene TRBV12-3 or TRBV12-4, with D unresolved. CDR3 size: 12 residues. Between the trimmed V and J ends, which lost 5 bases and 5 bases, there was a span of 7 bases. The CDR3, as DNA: TGTGCCAGCAGTCCCCCTGATCAGCCCCAGCATTTT. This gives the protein CASSPPDQPQHF.

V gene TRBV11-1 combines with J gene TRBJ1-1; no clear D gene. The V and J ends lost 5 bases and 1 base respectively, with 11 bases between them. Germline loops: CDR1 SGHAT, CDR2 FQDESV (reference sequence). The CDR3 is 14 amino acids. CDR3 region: CASSNREENTEAFF. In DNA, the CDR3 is TGTGCCAGCAGCAATAGGGAGGAGAACACTGAAGCTTTCTTT. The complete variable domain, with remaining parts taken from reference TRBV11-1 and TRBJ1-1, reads EAEVAQSPRYKITEKSQAVAFWCDPISGHATLYWYRQILGQGPELLVQFQDESVVDDSQLPKDRFSAERLKGVDSTLKIQPAELGDSAMYLCASSNREENTEAFFGQGTRLTVV.

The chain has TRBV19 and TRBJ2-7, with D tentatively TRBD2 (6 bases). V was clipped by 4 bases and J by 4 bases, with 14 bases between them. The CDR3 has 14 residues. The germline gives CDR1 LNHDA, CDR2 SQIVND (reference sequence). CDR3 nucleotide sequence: TGTGCCAGTAGTACCCCGGGACTCCAATACGAGCAGTACTTC. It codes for CASSTPGLQYEQYF.

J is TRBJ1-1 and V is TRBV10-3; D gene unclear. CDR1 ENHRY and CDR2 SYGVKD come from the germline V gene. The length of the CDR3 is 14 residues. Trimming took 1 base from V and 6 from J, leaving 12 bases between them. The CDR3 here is CAISEYGSGSEAFF. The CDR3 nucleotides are TGTGCCATCAGTGAGTACGGTAGCGGGTCTGAAGCTTTCTTT.

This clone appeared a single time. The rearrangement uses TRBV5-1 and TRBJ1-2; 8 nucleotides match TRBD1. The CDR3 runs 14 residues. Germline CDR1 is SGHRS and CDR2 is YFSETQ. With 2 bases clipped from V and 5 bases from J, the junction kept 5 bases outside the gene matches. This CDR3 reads CASSFSDRGYGYTF. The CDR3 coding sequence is TGCGCCAGCAGCTTCTCTGACAGGGGATATGGCTACACCTTC.

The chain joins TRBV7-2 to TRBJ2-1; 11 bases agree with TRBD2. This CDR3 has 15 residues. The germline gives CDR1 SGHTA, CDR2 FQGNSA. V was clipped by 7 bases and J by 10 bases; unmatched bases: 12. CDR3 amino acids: CASTQTSGAAGEQFF. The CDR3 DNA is TGTGCCAGCACTCAGACTAGCGGGGCAGCGGGCGAGCAGTTCTTC.